The sequence of this T cell receptor beta chain was determined in a study of shared clonotypes between healthy human individuals. Notes on the study in general: Against clonotypes common to all four donors, non-shared ones had lower generation probabilities. The sole specimen, blood, was sampled, and tissue repertoires likely differ. Incomplete sequencing of sorted subsets was indicated by rarefaction despite large depth.

Notes on this clone: Its antigen remains unidentified.

Trimming stripped 4 bases from V and 5 bases from J, with 12 bases between. Per germline, CDR1 SGHNT and CDR2 YENEEA. This CDR3 contains 13 residues. The naive CD8 subset, CD45RO-negative cells positively selected for CCR7, excluded terminally differentiated effector memory CD45RA+ cells. Deep level was the assay's run setting. Data came from immunoSEQ multiplex PCR; TCRdb stores just in-frame clones and leaves some out. The sample yields about 820,000 clones, 90% to 95% seen once. The chain joins TRBV11-3 to TRBJ2-7, with unresolved D. The receptor was derived from a young man in good health. The material sequenced was naive CD8+ T cells sorted from blood. Here the CDR3 reads CASSSPQTNEQYF. In nucleotides, the CDR3 is TGTGCCAGCAGCTCCCCTCAAACCAACGAGCAGTACTTC. The full variable domain, its missing parts supplied by reference TRBV11-3 and TRBJ2-7, is EAGVVQSPRYKIIEKKQPVAFWCNPISGHNTLYWYLQNLGQGPELLIRYENEEAVDDSQLPKDRFSAERLKGVDSTLKIQPAELGDSAVYLCASSSPQTNEQYFGPGTRLTVT.